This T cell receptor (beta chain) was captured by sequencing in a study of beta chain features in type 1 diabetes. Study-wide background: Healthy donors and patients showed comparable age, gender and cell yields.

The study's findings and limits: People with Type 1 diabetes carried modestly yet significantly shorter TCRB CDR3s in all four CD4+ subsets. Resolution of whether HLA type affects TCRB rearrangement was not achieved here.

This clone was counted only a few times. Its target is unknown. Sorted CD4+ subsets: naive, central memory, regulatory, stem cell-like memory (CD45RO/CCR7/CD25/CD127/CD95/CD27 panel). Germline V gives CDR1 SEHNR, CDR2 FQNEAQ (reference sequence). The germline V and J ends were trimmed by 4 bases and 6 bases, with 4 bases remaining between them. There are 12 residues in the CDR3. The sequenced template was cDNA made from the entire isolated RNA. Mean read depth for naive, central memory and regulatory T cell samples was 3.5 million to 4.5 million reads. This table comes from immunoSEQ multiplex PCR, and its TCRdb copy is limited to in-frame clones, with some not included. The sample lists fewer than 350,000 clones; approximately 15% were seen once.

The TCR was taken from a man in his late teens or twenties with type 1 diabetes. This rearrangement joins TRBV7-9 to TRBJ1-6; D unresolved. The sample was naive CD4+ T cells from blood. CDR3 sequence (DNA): TGTGCCAGCAGCTCCCTTAATTCACCCCTCCACTTT. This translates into CASSSLNSPLHF.